These 27 T cell receptor beta chains were all obtained from the same sample, sequenced in a study of technical replicates of blood from several donors. Using immunoSEQ multiplex PCR, the repertoire was profiled, and TCRdb retains in-frame clones only, with some absent. The sample has around 80,000 clones, 93% seen once. The sequenced sample was T cells isolated from PBMCs. These receptors all come from a human donor in good health.

This clone was seen a few times. The chain employs TRBV11-2 and TRBJ1-1; unclear D gene. CDR3 size: 13 residues. V shed 5 bases and J shed 7 bases, with 14 bases lying between them. Germline V lookup: CDR1 SGHAT, CDR2 FQNNGV. The CDR3 loop reads CASSSGGSFEAFF. The CDR3 region has the DNA TGTGCCAGCAGCAGCGGCGGGTCCTTTGAAGCTTTCTTT.

J is TRBJ2-5 and V is TRBV2; 8 bases are shared with TRBD1. J gave up 2 bases and V 7 bases, and 6 bases lay outside the gene matches. The germline V gene encodes CDR1 SNHLY and CDR2 FYNNEI. This CDR3 is 14 amino acids long. CDR3 residues: CASTSRQGQETQYF. CDR3 nucleotide sequence: TGTGCCAGCACCTCGAGACAGGGGCAAGAGACCCAGTACTTC. The complete variable domain, with remaining parts taken from reference TRBV2 and TRBJ2-5, reads EPEVTQTPSHQVTQMGQEVILRCVPISNHLYFYWYRQILGQKVEFLVSFYNNEISEKSEIFDDQFSVERPDGSNFTLKIRSTKLEDSAMYFCASTSRQGQETQYFGPGTRLLVL.

This clone was seen just once. The rearrangement joins TRBV2 to TRBJ1-5, with 9 bases aligning to TRBD1. The V segment lost 6 bases and the J segment 6 bases; nucleotides outside the gene matches: 9. The CDR3 has 15 residues. Germline CDR1 SNHLY, CDR2 FYNNEI. CDR3 loop: CASRGYRGQGQPQHF. DNA of the CDR3: TGTGCCAGCAGGGGATACAGGGGGCAGGGTCAGCCCCAGCATTTT.

The V gene is TRBV18, the J gene TRBJ2-2; 7 nucleotides agree with TRBD1. The germline CDR1 and CDR2 sequences are KGHSH and LQKENI. The CDR3 runs 15 residues. Trimming removed 6 bases from V and 5 bases from J; junction bases left unmatched: 9. The CDR3 DNA reads TGTGCCAGCTCCGCGGCCACAGGGGATACCGGGGAGCTGTTTTTT. It is translated as CASSAATGDTGELFF. The full variable domain, rest sourced from reference TRBV18 and TRBJ2-2, is NAGVMQNPRHLVRRRGQEARLRCSPMKGHSHVYWYRQLPEEGLKFMVYLQKENIIDESGMPKERFSAEFPKEGPSILRIQQVVRGDSAAYFCASSAATGDTGELFFGEGSRLTVL.

The rearrangement joins TRBV21-1 to TRBJ2-1; the tabulated D call, TRBD1, remains unverified against the DNA. TRBV21-1 is a recognized pseudogene. CDR3 length: 14 amino acids. The DNA of the CDR3 is TGTGCCAGCAGTCTTCCCGAACAGGGGCATGAGCAGTTCTTC. The encoded protein is CASSLPEQGHEQFF.

The V gene is TRBV19, the J gene TRBJ2-1; 11 nucleotides agree with TRBD2. Germline V gives CDR1 LNHDA, CDR2 SQIVND (reference sequence). The trim removed 10 bases at V and 8 bases at J, leaving 10 bases unmatched. This CDR3 is 14 amino acids long. Written as DNA, the CDR3 is TGTGCCACCCGACTAGCGGGGCCTTTCGATGAGCAGTTCTTC. It translates to CATRLAGPFDEQFF.

The J gene is TRBJ2-7, the V gene TRBV6-1; possibly TRBD1 for D (6 bases). In germline, CDR1 is MNHNS, CDR2 SASEGT. This CDR3 contains 12 residues. V shed 7 bases and J shed 2 bases, with 9 bases lying between them. CDR3 region: CASNRDTYEQYF. Written as DNA, the CDR3 is TGTGCCAGCAACCGGGACACCTACGAGCAGTACTTC.

This chain joins TRBV6-1 and TRBJ1-1; D gene ambiguous. The CDR3 is 15 residues long. V was clipped by 5 bases and J by 1 base, with 14 bases between them. Germline CDR1 is MNHNS and CDR2 is SASEGT. The CDR3 reads CASSPIPGGNTEAFF. The CDR3 DNA sequence: TGTGCCAGCAGTCCAATCCCCGGAGGGAACACTGAAGCTTTCTTT.

J is TRBJ2-7 and V is TRBV2; D is perhaps TRBD2 (6 bases). Germline V CDR1 and CDR2: SNHLY, FYNNEI. V lost 7 bases, J lost 0 bases, and 10 bases lay in between. The CDR3 covers 13 residues. The CDR3 reads CASTGGSSYEQYF. CDR3 sequence (DNA): TGTGCCAGCACCGGGGGAAGCTCCTACGAGCAGTACTTC.

This sequence joins TRBV29-1 and TRBJ1-2; D may be TRBD1 (6 bases). V was clipped by 6 bases and J by 1 base, with 15 bases between them. There are 14 residues in the CDR3. Germline values: CDR1 SQVTM, CDR2 ANQGSEA. CDR3 bases: TGCAGCGTCCAAAGGACAGTCTTTAACTATGGCTACACCTTC. Translating gives CSVQRTVFNYGYTF.

This chain joins TRBV4-1 and TRBJ1-1; 8 bases map to TRBD1. V trimming: 1 base; J trimming: 3 bases; junction bases outside the gene matches: 7. The CDR3 contains 16 residues. CDR1 is MGHRA and CDR2 is YSYEKL in the germline V gene. The CDR3 nucleotides are TGCGCCAGCAGCCAAGCCAGGACAGGGTGGGACACTGAAGCTTTCTTT. Protein sequence: CASSQARTGWDTEAFF.

The chain recombines TRBV18 with TRBJ2-7, with 12 bases identical to TRBD1. The CDR3 runs 17 residues. Germline V gene sequence: CDR1 KGHSH, CDR2 LQKENI. V was clipped by 3 bases and J by 2 bases; unmatched bases: 8. This CDR3 is CASSPKGQGAVTYEQYF. CDR3 bases: TGTGCCAGCTCACCTAAGGGACAGGGGGCCGTCACCTACGAGCAGTACTTC.

The V and J genes are TRBV29-1 and TRBJ2-1; 11 bases agree with TRBD2. The CDR3 totals 14 residues. The trim removed 5 bases at V and 6 bases at J, leaving 6 bases unmatched. Germline CDR1 and CDR2: SQVTM and ANQGSEA. CDR3: CSVHPGLAANEQFF. The CDR3 DNA reads as TGCAGCGTTCATCCGGGACTAGCGGCCAATGAGCAGTTCTTC.

V and J are TRBV28 and TRBJ1-5; no definite D call. The CDR3 is 13 residues long. CDR1 is MDHEN and CDR2 is SYDVKM in the germline V gene. V lost 6 bases and J 6 bases, leaving 12 bases between the germline ends. In nucleotides, the CDR3 is TGTGCCAGCAGCCAAGCAGGTAGTCAGCCCCAGCATTTT. As protein: CASSQAGSQPQHF.

The V and J genes are TRBV19 and TRBJ2-2; D is possibly TRBD1 (5 bases). Between the trimmed V and J ends, which lost 5 bases and 1 base, there was a span of 8 bases. Germline CDR1 and CDR2: LNHDA and SQIVND (reference sequence). CDR3 length: 14 amino acids. This CDR3 is CASSQTENTGELFF. CDR3 bases: TGTGCCAGTAGTCAGACAGAGAACACCGGGGAGCTGTTTTTT. The full variable domain, completed using reference TRBV19 and TRBJ2-2, is DGGITQSPKYLFRKEGQNVTLSCEQNLNHDAMYWYRQDPGQGLRLIYYSQIVNDFQKGDIAEGYSVSREKKESFPLTVTSAQKNPTAFYLCASSQTENTGELFFGEGSRLTVL.

This rearrangement joins TRBV9 to TRBJ2-5, with D unclear. The CDR3 runs to 13 residues. The V end was cut by 0 bases, the J end by 0 bases, with 3 bases between. Germline V gives CDR1 SGDLS, CDR2 YYNGEE. The CDR3 DNA reads TGTGCCAGCAGCGTAGATAACCAAGAGACCCAGTACTTC. As protein: CASSVDNQETQYF.

The CDR3 nucleotides are TGTGCCAGCAGCTACGAGGTTTGGACAGGGAGGATGGGCTACACCTTC. Protein product: CASSYEVWTGRMGYTF. The gene calls are TRBV7-6 and TRBJ1-2; 8 bases match TRBD1. With 4 bases clipped from V and 8 bases from J, the junction kept 15 bases outside the gene matches. The CDR3 consists of 16 residues. Germline V lookup: CDR1 SGHVS, CDR2 FNYEAQ.

This sequence joins TRBV5-1 and TRBJ2-7; D remains ambiguous. V was pared by 7 bases and J by 6 bases, with 14 bases between. Germline V gene sequence: CDR1 SGHRS, CDR2 YFSETQ. This CDR3 comprises 12 residues. The CDR3 coding sequence is TGCGCCAGCGGAGACGCCCCCGTCGAGCAGTACTTC. Translated: CASGDAPVEQYF. Combining the CDR3 with reference TRBV5-1 and TRBJ2-7 gives the whole variable domain KAGVTQTPRYLIKTRGQQVTLSCSPISGHRSVSWYQQTPGQGLQFLFEYFSETQRNKGNFPGRFSGRQFSNSRSEMNVSTLELGDSALYLCASGDAPVEQYFGPGTRLTVT.

CDR3 DNA sequence: TGTGCCAGCAGCACTCATACAGGGGGCAGGGACGAGCAGTACTTC. Translation gives CASSTHTGGRDEQYF. The rearrangement uses TRBV28 and TRBJ2-7; 9 bases agree with TRBD1. The CDR3 runs to 15 residues. Trimming removed 6 bases from V and 5 bases from J; junction bases left unmatched: 11. The germline CDR1 and CDR2 sequences are MDHEN and SYDVKM. Drawing the rest from reference TRBV28 and TRBJ2-7, the complete variable domain is DVKVTQSSRYLVKRTGEKVFLECVQDMDHENMFWYRQDPGLGLRLIYFSYDVKMKEKGDIPEGYSVSREKKERFSLILESASTNQTSMYLCASSTHTGGRDEQYFGPGTRLTVT.

The J gene is TRBJ2-7, the V gene TRBV5-1; a possible D gene is TRBD2 (7 bases). The ends were cut back, 3 bases at V and 0 bases at J, with 22 bases in the middle. CDR3 length: 18 residues. Germline V gene sequence: CDR1 SGHRS, CDR2 YFSETQ. In nucleotides, the CDR3 is TGCGCCAGCAGCTGGGGGGCTGGGTGGGGCGGGAGCTCCTACGAGCAGTACTTC. The encoded protein is CASSWGAGWGGSSYEQYF. The whole variable domain, filled in from reference TRBV5-1 and TRBJ2-7, reads KAGVTQTPRYLIKTRGQQVTLSCSPISGHRSVSWYQQTPGQGLQFLFEYFSETQRNKGNFPGRFSGRQFSNSRSEMNVSTLELGDSALYLCASSWGAGWGGSSYEQYFGPGTRLTVT.

The V gene is TRBV5-6, the J gene TRBJ1-4; D not certain. The CDR3 totals 19 residues. The V gene lost 0 bases and the J gene lost 6 bases, with 24 bases spanning the gap. Germline CDR1 is SGHDT and CDR2 is YYEEEE. Written as DNA, the CDR3 is TGTGCCAGCAGCTTGGGGCGACTAAACGGCCCCTTCCGTGATGAAAAACTGTTTTTT. Protein: CASSLGRLNGPFRDEKLFF.

The chain links TRBV30 to TRBJ2-5, with 10 positions matching TRBD1. This CDR3 is built from 14 residues. From germline, CDR1 is GTSNPN and CDR2 SVGIG (reference sequence). Germline trimming cut 2 bases from V and 2 bases from J; bases unmatched to any gene: 2. CDR3 nucleotides: TGTGCCTGGAGTAAGGGACAGGGGCAAGAGACCCAGTACTTC. Translation: CAWSKGQGQETQYF.

This sequence joins TRBV10-3 and TRBJ2-2; the match to TRBD1 covers 7 bases. CDR3 length: 15 amino acids. CDR1 is ENHRY and CDR2 is SYGVKD in the germline V gene. V was clipped by 6 bases and J by 5 bases; unmatched bases: 9. The CDR3 spells CAIRTGVVGTGELFF. The CDR3 DNA is TGTGCCATCAGAACAGGGGTGGTGGGAACCGGGGAGCTGTTTTTT.

This clone was seen a single time. The chain couples TRBV6-1 to TRBJ1-2, with TRBD1 identical over 9 bases. V trimming: 2 bases; J trimming: 4 bases; junction bases outside the gene matches: 11. The CDR3 has 17 amino acids. Germline loops: CDR1 MNHNS, CDR2 SASEGT. CDR3 protein: CASSETLRTGVAYGYTF. The CDR3 nucleotides read TGTGCCAGCAGTGAAACCCTACGGACAGGGGTAGCCTATGGCTACACCTTC.

The chain is built from TRBV5-6 and TRBJ2-2; 7 bases are shared with TRBD2. The junction had 10 bases not matched to a gene; V was cut back by 0 bases and J by 2 bases. Germline V gene data show CDR1 as SGHDT and CDR2 as YYEEEE. The CDR3 length is 18 residues. CDR3 region: CASSLGGTTSINTGELFF. The CDR3 coding sequence is TGTGCCAGCAGCTTGGGGGGGACGACTAGCATAAACACCGGGGAGCTGTTTTTT.

The chain carries TRBV5-4 and TRBJ2-5; possibly TRBD1 for D (5 bases). V gave up 1 base and J gave up 5 bases, with 15 bases separating them. The CDR3 totals 15 residues. Per the germline V gene, CDR1 is SGHNT and CDR2 is YYREEE (reference sequence). In nucleotides, the CDR3 is TGTGCCAGCAGCTTGACAGGTGGTATTGGGGAGACCCAGTACTTC. It specifies CASSLTGGIGETQYF.

This chain uses TRBV7-6 with TRBJ1-1; D is undetermined. CDR3 length: 13 amino acids. Trimming stripped 2 bases from V and 2 bases from J, with 6 bases between. CDR1 and CDR2 from the germline V gene are SGHVS and FNYEAQ. The CDR3 DNA is TGTGCCAGCAGCTTAAGCGGAAACACTGAAGCTTTCTTT. Amino acids: CASSLSGNTEAFF.